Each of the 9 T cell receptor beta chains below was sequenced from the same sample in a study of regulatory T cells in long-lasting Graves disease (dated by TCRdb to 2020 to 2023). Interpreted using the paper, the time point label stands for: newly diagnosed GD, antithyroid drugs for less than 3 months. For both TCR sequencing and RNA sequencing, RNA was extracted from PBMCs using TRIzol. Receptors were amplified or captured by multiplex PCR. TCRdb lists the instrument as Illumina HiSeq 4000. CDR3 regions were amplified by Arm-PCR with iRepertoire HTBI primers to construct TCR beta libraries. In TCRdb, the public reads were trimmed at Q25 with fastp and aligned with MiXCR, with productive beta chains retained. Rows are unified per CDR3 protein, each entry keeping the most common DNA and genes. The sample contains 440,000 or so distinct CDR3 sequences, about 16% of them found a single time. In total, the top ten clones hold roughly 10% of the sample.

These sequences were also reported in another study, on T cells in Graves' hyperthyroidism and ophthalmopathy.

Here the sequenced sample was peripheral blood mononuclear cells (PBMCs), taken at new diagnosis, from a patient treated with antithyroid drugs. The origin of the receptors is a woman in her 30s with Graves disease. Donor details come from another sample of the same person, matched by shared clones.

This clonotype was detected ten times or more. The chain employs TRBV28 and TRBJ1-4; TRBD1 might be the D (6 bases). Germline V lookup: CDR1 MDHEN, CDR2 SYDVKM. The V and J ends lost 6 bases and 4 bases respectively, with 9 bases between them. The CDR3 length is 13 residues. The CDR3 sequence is CASRLQGNEKLFF. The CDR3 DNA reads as TGTGCCAGCAGACTACAGGGTAATGAAAAACTGTTTTTT.

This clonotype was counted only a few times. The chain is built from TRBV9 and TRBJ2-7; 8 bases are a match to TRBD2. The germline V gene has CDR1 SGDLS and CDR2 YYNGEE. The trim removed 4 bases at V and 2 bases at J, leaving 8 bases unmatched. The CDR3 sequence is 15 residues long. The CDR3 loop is CASSLGGDTTYEQYF. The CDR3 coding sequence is TGTGCCAGCAGCCTCGGGGGGGACACTACCTACGAGCAGTACTTC.

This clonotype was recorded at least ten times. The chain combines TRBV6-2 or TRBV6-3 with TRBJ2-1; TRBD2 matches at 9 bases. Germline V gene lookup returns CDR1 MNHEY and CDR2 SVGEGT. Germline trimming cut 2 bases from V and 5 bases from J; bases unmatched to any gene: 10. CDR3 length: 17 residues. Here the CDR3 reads CASSYGGRAMLNNEQFF. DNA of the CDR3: TGTGCCAGCAGTTACGGCGGGAGGGCCATGCTTAACAATGAGCAGTTCTTC.

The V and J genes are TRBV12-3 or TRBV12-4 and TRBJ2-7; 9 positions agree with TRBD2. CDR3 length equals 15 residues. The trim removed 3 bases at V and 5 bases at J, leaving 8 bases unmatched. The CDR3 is CASSFRPSGDDEQYF. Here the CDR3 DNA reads TGTGCCAGCAGTTTCCGGCCTAGCGGGGATGACGAGCAGTACTTC.

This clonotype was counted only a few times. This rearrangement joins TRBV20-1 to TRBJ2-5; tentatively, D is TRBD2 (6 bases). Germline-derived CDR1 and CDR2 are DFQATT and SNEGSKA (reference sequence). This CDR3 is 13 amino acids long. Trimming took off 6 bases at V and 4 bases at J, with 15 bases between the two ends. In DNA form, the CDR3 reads TGCAGTGCCATCGGGAGTCGCGGAGAGACCCAGTACTTC. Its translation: CSAIGSRGETQYF.

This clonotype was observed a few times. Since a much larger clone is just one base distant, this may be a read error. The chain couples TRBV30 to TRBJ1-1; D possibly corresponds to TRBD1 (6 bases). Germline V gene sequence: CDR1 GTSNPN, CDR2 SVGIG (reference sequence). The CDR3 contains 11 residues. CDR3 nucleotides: TGTACAGGGAGCTCGAACATTGAAGCTTTCTTT. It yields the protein CTGSSNIEAFF.

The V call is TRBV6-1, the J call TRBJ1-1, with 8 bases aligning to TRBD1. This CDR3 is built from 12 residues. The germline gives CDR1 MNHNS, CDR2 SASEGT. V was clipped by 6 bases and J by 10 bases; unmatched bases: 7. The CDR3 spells CASSRTGFRAFF. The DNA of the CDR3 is TGTGCCAGCAGCCGGACAGGGTTTCGAGCTTTCTTT.

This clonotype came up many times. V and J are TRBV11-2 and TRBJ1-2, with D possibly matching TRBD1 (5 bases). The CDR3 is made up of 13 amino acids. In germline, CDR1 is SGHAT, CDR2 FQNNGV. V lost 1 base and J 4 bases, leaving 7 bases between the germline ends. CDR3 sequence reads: CASSLGQLYGYTF. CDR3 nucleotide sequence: TGTGCCAGCAGCTTAGGACAGCTCTATGGCTACACCTTC.

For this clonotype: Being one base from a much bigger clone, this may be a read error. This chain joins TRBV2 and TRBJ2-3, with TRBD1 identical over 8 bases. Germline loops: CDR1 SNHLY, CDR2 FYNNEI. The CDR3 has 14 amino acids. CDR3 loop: CVSTRDSGGDTQYF. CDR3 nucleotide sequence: TGTGTCAGCACCCGGGACTCAGGGGGCGATACGCAGTATTTT.